The clone carrying this TCR beta chain is a singleton in its sample. Its cognate antigen is unknown. The sample is drawn from a study of T cell responses to AZD1222 COVID-19 vaccine. About the research overall: Doses given second, at about 4 or about 12 weeks, were pooled. Study-wide findings and caveats: Two AZD1222 administrations were followed by greater Spike-specific TCR breadth and depth.

The ends were cut back, 3 bases at V and 7 bases at J, with 10 bases in the middle. The CDR3 has 14 residues. Germline-derived CDR1 and CDR2 are LNHDA and SQIVND (reference sequence). Data came from immunoSEQ multiplex PCR; TCRdb stores just in-frame clones and leaves some out. The table includes roughly 120,000 clones, nearly 90% detected once. The clonotype was recovered from an adult in good health. The specimen was peripheral blood, collected on day 0 of AZD1222 vaccination. The V gene is TRBV19, the J gene TRBJ1-6; D is uncertain. CDR3 in DNA: TGTGCCAGTAGTATCTTTACGGGGAATTCACCCCTCCACTTT. It encodes CASSIFTGNSPLHF. Combining the CDR3 with reference TRBV19 and TRBJ1-6 gives the whole variable domain DGGITQSPKYLFRKEGQNVTLSCEQNLNHDAMYWYRQDPGQGLRLIYYSQIVNDFQKGDIAEGYSVSREKKESFPLTVTSAQKNPTAFYLCASSIFTGNSPLHFGNGTRLTVT.